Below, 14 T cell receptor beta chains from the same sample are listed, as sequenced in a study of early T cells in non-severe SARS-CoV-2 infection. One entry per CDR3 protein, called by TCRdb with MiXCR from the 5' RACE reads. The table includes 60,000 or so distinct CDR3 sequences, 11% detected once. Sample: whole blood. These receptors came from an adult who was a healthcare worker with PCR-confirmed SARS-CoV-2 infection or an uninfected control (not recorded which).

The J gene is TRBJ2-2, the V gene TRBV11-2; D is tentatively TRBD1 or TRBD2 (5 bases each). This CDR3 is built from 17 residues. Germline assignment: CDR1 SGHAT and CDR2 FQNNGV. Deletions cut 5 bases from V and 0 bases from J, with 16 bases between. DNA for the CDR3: TGTGCCAGCAGCCCAGGCTATTGGGGGACGAACACCGGGGAGCTGTTTTTT. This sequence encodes CASSPGYWGTNTGELFF.

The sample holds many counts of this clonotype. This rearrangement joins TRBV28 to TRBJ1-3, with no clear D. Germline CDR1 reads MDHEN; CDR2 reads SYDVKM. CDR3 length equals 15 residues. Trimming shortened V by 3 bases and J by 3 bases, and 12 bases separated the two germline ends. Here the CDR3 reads CASSLRGVRGNTIYF. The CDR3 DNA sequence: TGTGCCAGCAGTTTGCGCGGAGTCCGTGGAAACACCATATATTTT.

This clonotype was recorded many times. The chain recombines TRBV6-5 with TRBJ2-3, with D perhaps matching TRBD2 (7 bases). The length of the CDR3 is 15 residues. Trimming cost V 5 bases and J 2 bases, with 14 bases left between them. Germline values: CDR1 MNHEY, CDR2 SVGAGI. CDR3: CASSPPGGSTDTQYF. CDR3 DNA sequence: TGTGCCAGCAGTCCCCCGGGGGGCTCCACAGATACGCAGTATTTT.

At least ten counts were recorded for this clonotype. CDR3 bases: TGCAGTGCTAGAGAGAGAAGCCAGCCCCAGCATTTT. Its protein product is CSARERSQPQHF. The rearrangement uses TRBV20-1 and TRBJ1-5; D call uncertain. Trimming took off 0 bases at V and 7 bases at J, with 7 bases between the two ends. Germline CDR1 DFQATT, CDR2 SNEGSKA (reference sequence). This CDR3 has 12 residues.

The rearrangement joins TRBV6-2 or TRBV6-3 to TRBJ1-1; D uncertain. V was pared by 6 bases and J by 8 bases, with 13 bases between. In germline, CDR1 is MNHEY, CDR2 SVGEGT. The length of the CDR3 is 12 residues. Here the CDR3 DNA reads TGTGCCAGCAGCACGGAGTGGGCGGAAGCTTTCTTT. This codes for CASSTEWAEAFF.

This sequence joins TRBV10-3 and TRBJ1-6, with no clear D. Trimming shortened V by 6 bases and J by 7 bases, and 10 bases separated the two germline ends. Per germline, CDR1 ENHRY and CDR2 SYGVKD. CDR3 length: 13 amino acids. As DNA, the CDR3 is TGTGCCATCAGACTTCAGACCAATTCACCCCTCCACTTT. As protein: CAIRLQTNSPLHF.

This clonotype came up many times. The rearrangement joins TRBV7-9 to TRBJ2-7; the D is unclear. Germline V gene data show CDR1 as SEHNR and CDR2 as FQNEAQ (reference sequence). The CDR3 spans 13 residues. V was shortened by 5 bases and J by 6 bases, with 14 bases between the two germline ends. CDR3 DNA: TGTGCCAGCAGCACGAAGCTGGGCAGCGAGCAGTACTTC. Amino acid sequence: CASSTKLGSEQYF.

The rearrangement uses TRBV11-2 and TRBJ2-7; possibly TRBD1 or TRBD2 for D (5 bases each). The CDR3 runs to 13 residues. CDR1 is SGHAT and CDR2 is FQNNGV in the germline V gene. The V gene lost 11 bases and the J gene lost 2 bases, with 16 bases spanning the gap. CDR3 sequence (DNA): TGTGCCGGCACCCCGAGGGGAACCTACGAGCAGTACTTC. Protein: CAGTPRGTYEQYF.

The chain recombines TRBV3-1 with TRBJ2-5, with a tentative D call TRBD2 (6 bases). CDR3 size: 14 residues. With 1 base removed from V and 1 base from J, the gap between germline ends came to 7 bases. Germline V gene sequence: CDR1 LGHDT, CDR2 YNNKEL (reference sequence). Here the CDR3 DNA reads TGTGCCAGCAGCCAAGGGAGGGCCCAAGAGACCCAGTACTTC. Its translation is CASSQGRAQETQYF.

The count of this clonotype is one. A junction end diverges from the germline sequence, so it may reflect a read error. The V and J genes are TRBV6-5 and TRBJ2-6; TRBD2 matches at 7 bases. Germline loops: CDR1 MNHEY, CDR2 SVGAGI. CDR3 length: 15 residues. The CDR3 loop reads CAVSGASSGTNVLTF. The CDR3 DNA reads TGTGCCGTCAGCGGGGCCAGCTCTGGGACCAACGTCCTGACTTTC.

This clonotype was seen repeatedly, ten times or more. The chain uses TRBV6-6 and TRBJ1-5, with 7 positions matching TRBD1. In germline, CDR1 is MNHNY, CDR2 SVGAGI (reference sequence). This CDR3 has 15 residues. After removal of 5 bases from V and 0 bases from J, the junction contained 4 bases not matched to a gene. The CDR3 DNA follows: TGTGCCAGCAGTGATACAGGGGTTAGCAATCAGCCCCAGCATTTT. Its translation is CASSDTGVSNQPQHF.

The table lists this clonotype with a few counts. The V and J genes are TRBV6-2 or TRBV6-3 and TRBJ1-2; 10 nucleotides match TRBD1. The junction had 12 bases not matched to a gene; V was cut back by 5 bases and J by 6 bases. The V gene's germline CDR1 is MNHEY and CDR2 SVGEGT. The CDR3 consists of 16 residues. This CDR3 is CASSRPADRGKDGYTF. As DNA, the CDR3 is TGTGCCAGCAGTCGACCTGCGGACAGGGGGAAGGATGGCTACACCTTC.

The CDR3 here is CASRQGLTQYF. In nucleotides, the CDR3 is TGTGCCAGCCGACAAGGCCTTACGCAGTATTTT. The chain combines TRBV18 with TRBJ2-3, with D unresolved. This CDR3 spans 11 amino acids. Per germline, CDR1 KGHSH and CDR2 LQKENI. The V end lost 8 bases, the J end lost 8 bases, and 11 bases lay between the germline ends.

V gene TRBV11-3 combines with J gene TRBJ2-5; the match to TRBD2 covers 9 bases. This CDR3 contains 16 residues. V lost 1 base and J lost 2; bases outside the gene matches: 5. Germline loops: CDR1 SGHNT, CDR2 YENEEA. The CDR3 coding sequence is TGTGCCAGCAGCTTAGGAATAGCGGGGGCTCAAGAGACCCAGTACTTC. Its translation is CASSLGIAGAQETQYF.